This TCR beta chain came from a study of blood T cells in healthy people across ages. Study results and limitations: Among T cells, TCR beta diversity per million cells dropped roughly linearly as age rose. Donors of long life had a larger count of naive CD4+ cells and greater diversity than aged donors. As naive T cell percentage varied, TCR beta diversity correlated strongly with it.

This clonotype has at least ten counts. No antigen is known for it. Trimming removed 1 base at V and 8 bases at J, with 14 bases between. Germline CDR1 LGHNA, CDR2 YSLEER. The CDR3 is made up of 14 amino acids. The authors ran a second PCR of roughly 6 to 12 cycles using a sample-barcoded 5' primer and a J-beta primer mix. MiXCR, run by TCRdb on the 5' RACE reads, gives a single entry per CDR3 protein. In the table there are more than 800,000 distinct CDR3 sequences, roughly 26% of which are singletons. Sequenced input: blood. The sequence was obtained from a woman of 80 years or more in good health. V usage is TRBV4-3 and J usage is TRBJ1-2; D unclear. The CDR3 nucleotides read TGCGCCAGCAGCCAAGCCCTCGGCGGCAGGGGCTACACCTTC. This codes for CASSQALGGRGYTF.